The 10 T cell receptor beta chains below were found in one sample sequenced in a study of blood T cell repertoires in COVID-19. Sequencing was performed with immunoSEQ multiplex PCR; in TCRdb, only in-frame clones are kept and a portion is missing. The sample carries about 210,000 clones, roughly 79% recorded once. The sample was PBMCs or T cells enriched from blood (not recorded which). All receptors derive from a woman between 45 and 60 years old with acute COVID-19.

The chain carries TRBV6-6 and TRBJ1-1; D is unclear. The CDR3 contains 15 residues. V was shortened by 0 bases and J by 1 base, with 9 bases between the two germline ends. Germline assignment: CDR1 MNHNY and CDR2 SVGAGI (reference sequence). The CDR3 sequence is CASSYSNAENTEAFF. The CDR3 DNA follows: TGTGCCAGCAGTTACTCGAACGCGGAGAACACTGAAGCTTTCTTT.

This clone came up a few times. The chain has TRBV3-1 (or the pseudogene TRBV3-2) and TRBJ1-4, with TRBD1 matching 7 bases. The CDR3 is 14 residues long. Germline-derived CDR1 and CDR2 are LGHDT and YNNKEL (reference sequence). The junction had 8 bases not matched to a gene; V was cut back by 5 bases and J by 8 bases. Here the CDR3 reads CASSSTGIGEKLFF. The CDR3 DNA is TGTGCCAGCAGCTCGACAGGGATTGGCGAAAAACTGTTTTTT.

DNA of the CDR3: TGTGCCAGCAGCTTAATGGGACTAGCGGGAGTCACTGAGCAGTTCTTC. It encodes CASSLMGLAGVTEQFF. The chain combines TRBV7-3 with TRBJ2-1; 14 positions agree with TRBD2. CDR3 length equals 16 residues. The germline gives CDR1 SGHTA, CDR2 FQGTGA. Trimming removed 1 base from V and 9 bases from J; junction bases left unmatched: 5.

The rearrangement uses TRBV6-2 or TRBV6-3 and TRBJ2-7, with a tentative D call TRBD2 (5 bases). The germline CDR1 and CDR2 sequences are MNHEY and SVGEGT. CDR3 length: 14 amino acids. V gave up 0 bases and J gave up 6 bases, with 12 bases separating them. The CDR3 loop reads CASSYSRGPLEQYF. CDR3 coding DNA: TGTGCCAGCAGTTACTCGCGCGGGCCACTCGAGCAGTACTTC.

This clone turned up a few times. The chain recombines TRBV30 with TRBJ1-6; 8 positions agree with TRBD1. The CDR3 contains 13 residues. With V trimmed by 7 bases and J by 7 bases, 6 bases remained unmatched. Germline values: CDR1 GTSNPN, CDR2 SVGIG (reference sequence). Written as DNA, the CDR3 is TGTGCCTCCAGACAGGGGCCGAATTCACCCCTCCACTTT. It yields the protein CASRQGPNSPLHF.

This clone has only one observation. CDR3 residues: CATSDWAGTGTAGELFF. CDR3 DNA: TGTGCCACCAGTGATTGGGCCGGGACAGGGACCGCCGGGGAGCTGTTTTTT. The rearrangement joins TRBV24-1 to TRBJ2-2; 9 bases align to TRBD1. The V gene's germline CDR1 is KGHDR and CDR2 SFDVKD. Germline trimming cut 2 bases from V and 6 bases from J; bases unmatched to any gene: 9. The CDR3 loop spans 17 amino acids.

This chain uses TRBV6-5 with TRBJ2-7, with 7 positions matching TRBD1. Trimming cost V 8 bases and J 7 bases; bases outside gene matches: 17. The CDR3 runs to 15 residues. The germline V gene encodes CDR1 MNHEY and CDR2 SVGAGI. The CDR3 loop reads CASRPAVTGRGEQYF. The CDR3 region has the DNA TGTGCCAGCCGGCCGGCCGTGACAGGGCGTGGTGAGCAGTACTTC.

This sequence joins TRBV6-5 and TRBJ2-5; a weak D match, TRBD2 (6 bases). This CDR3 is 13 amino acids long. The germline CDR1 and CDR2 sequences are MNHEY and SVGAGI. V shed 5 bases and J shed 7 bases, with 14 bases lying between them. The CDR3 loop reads CASSPGAPATQYF. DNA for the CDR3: TGTGCCAGCAGTCCGGGAGCACCCGCGACCCAGTACTTC.

Here the CDR3 DNA reads TGTGCCAGCAGCCAAGGATTACTAGCGCCACAAGAGACCCAGTACTTC. It is translated as CASSQGLLAPQETQYF. V gene TRBV4-2 combines with J gene TRBJ2-5; 7 bases map to TRBD2. V dropped 1 base and J dropped 2; count of bases not matched to a gene: 7. From germline, CDR1 is LGHNA and CDR2 YNFKEQ. The CDR3 consists of 16 residues.

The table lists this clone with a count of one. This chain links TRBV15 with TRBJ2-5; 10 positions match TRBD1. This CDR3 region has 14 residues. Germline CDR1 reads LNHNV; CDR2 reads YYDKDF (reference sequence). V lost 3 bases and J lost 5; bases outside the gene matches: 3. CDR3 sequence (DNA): TGTGCCACCAGCAGTCGGACAGGGGGTGAGACCCAGTACTTC. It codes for CATSSRTGGETQYF.